Sequencing of this TCR beta chain was carried out in a study of T cell responses to AZD1222 COVID-19 vaccine. Germline CDR1 reads KGHDR; CDR2 reads SFDVKD. The CDR3 is 15 amino acids. V was clipped by 4 bases and J by 5 bases; unmatched bases: 8. General observations from the study: At 160-218 and 743-854, vaccine-associated CD4 TCRs were dominant, and they spanned spike.

Generated by immunoSEQ multiplex PCR, the TCRdb table keeps only in-frame clones and is missing some. Of 140,000 to 150,000 clones in the sample, 75% to 85% were seen once. Concerning this clone itself: Its antigen remains unknown.

V usage is TRBV24-1 and J usage is TRBJ2-5, with 8 bases matching TRBD1. This clonotype was obtained from an adult in good health. The sample was peripheral blood, taken on day 0 of MenACWY control vaccination. The chain's CDR3 is CATSEPRGQVETQYF. The CDR3 bases are TGTGCCACCAGTGAACCTAGGGGACAGGTGGAGACCCAGTACTTC.